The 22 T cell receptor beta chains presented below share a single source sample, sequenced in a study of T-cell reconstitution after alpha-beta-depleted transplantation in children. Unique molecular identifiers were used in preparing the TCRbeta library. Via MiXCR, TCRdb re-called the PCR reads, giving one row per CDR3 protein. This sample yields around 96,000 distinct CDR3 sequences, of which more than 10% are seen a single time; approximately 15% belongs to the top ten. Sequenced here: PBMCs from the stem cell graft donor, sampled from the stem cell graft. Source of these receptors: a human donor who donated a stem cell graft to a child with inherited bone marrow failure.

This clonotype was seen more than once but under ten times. This CDR3 is CASSYSMQGALEQYF. DNA of the CDR3: TGTGCCAGCAGTTACTCGATGCAGGGGGCCCTCGAGCAGTACTTC. The genes are TRBV6-2 or TRBV6-3 and TRBJ2-7; 8 nucleotides agree with TRBD1. V lost 0 bases and J lost 6; bases outside the gene matches: 7. CDR3 length equals 15 residues. CDR1 and CDR2 from the germline V gene are MNHEY and SVGEGT.

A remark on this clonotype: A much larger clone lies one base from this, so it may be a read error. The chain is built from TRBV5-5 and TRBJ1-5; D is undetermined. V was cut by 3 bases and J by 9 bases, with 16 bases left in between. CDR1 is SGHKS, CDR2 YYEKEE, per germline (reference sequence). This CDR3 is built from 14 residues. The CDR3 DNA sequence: TGTGCCAGCAGCTCATCAACGACCCCAGGGCCCCAGCATTTT. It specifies CASSSSTTPGPQHF.

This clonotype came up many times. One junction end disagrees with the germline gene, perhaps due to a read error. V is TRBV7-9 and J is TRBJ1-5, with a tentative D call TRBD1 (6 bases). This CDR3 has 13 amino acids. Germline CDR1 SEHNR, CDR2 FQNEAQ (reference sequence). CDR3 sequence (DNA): TGTGCCAGCAGTTTAGGGGGAAGTCAGCCCCAGCATTTT. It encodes CASSLGGSQPQHF.

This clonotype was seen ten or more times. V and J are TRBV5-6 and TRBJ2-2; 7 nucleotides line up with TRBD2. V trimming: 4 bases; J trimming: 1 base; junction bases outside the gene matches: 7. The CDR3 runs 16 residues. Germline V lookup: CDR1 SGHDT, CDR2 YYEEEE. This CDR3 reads CASSPLPGGNTGELFF. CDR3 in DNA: TGTGCCAGCAGCCCCCTTCCGGGGGGGAACACCGGGGAGCTGTTTTTT.

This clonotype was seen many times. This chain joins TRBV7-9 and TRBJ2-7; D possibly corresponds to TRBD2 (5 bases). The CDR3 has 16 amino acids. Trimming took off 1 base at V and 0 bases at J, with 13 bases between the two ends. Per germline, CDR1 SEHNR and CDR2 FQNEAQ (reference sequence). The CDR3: CASSLGEGVVSYEQYF. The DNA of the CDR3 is TGTGCCAGCAGCTTAGGTGAGGGCGTCGTCTCCTACGAGCAGTACTTC.

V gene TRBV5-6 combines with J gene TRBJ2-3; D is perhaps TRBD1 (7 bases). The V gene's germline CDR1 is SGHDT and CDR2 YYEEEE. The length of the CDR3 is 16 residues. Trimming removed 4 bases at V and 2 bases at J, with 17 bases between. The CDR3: CASSTTEGALTDTQYF. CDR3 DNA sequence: TGTGCCAGCAGCACAACGGAGGGGGCTCTCACAGATACGCAGTATTTT.

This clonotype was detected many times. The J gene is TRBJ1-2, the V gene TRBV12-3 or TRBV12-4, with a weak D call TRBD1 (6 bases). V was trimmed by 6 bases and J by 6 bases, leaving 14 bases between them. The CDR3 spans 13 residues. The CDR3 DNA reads TGTGCCAGCAGCTTTTGGGCAGGGGATGGCTACACCTTC. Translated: CASSFWAGDGYTF.

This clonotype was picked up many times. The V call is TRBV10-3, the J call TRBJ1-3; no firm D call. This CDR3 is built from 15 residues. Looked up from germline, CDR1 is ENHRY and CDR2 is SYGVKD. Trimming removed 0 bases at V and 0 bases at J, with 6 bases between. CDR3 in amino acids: CAISESGRSGNTIYF. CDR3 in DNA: TGTGCCATCAGTGAGTCTGGCCGCTCTGGAAACACCATATATTTT.

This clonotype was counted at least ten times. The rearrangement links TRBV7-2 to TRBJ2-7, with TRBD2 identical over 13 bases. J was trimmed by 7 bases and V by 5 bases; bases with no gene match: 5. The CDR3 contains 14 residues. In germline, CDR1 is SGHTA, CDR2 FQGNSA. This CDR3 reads CASSQTSGRFEQYF. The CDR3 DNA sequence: TGTGCCAGCAGCCAGACTAGCGGGAGGTTTGAGCAGTACTTC.

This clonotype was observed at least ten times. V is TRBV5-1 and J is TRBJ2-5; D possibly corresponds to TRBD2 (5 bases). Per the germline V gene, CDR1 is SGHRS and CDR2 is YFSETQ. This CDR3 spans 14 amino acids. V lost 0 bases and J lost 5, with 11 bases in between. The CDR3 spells CASSLVLAFETQYF. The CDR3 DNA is TGCGCCAGCAGCTTGGTATTAGCGTTTGAGACCCAGTACTTC. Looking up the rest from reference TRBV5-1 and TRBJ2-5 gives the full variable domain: KAGVTQTPRYLIKTRGQQVTLSCSPISGHRSVSWYQQTPGQGLQFLFEYFSETQRNKGNFPGRFSGRQFSNSRSEMNVSTLELGDSALYLCASSLVLAFETQYFGPGTRLLVL.

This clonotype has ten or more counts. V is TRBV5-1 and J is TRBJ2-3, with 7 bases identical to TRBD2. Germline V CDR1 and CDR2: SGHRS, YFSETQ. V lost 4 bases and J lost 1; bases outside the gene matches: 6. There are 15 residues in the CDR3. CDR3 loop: CASSTSGAGTDTQYF. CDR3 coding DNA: TGCGCCAGCAGCACGAGCGGGGCCGGCACAGATACGCAGTATTTT.

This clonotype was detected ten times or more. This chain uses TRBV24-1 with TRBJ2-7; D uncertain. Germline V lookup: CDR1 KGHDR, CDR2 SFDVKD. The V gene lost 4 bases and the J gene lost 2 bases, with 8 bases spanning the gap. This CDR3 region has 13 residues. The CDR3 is CATSDSLTYEQYF. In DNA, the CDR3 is TGTGCCACCAGTGACTCCCTTACCTACGAGCAGTACTTC.

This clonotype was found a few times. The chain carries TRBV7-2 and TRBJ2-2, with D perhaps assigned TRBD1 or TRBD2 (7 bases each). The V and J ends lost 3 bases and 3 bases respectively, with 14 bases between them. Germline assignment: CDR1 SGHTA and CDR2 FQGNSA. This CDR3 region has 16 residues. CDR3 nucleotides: TGTGCCAGCAGCTTGGGAGGGGGCCTAGACACCGGGGAGCTGTTTTTT. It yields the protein CASSLGGGLDTGELFF.

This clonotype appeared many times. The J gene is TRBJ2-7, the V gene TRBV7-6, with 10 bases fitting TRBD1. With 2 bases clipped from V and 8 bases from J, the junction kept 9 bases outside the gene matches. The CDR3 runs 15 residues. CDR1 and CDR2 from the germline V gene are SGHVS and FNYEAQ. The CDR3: CASSLYDRGRGKQYF. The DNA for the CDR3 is TGTGCCAGCAGCTTATATGACAGGGGGCGTGGGAAGCAGTACTTC.

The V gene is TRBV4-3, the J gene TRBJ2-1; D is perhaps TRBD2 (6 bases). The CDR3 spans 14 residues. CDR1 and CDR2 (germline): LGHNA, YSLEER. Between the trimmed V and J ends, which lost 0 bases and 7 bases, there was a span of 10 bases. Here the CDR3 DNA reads TGCGCCAGCAGCCAAGAGGTTGGGGGGAATGAGCAGTTCTTC. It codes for CASSQEVGGNEQFF.

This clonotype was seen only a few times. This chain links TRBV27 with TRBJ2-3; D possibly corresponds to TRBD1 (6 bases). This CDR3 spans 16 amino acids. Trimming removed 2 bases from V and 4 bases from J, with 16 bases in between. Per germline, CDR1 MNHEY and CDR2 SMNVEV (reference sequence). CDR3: CASSLTGTIFSDTQYF. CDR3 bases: TGTGCCAGCAGTTTAACCGGGACAATATTTTCAGATACGCAGTATTTT.

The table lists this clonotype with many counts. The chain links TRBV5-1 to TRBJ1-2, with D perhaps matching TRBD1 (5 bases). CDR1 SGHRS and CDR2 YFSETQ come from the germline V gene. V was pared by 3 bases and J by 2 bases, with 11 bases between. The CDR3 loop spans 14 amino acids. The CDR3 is CASSSWTSNYGYTF. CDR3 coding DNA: TGCGCCAGCAGCTCTTGGACATCAAACTATGGCTACACCTTC.

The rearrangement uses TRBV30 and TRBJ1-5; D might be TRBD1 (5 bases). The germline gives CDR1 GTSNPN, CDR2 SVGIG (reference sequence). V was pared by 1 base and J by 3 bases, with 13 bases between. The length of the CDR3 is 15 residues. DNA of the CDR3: TGTGCCTGGAGTGGGGGGTTGGCGTTCAATCAGCCCCAGCATTTT. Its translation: CAWSGGLAFNQPQHF.

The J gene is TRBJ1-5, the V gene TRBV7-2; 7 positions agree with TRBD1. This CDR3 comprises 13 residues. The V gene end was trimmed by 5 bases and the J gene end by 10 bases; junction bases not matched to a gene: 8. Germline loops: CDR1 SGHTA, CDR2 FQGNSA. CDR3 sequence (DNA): TGTGCCAGCAGCAACCGACAGGGTATCCCCCAGCATTTT. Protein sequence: CASSNRQGIPQHF.

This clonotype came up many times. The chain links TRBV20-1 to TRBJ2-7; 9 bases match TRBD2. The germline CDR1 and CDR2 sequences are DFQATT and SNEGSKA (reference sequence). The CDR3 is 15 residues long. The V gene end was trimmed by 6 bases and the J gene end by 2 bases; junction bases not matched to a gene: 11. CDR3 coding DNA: TGCAGTGCCGGAGTGGCCAGCGGGGGGCCCTACGAGCAGTACTTC. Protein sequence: CSAGVASGGPYEQYF.

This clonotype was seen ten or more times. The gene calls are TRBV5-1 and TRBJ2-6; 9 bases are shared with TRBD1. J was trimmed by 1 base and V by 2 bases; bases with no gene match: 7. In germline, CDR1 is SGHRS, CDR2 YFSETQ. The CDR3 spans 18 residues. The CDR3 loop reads CASSLTGGQGSGANVLTF. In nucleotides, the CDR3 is TGCGCCAGCAGCTTAACGGGGGGACAGGGATCTGGGGCCAACGTCCTGACTTTC.

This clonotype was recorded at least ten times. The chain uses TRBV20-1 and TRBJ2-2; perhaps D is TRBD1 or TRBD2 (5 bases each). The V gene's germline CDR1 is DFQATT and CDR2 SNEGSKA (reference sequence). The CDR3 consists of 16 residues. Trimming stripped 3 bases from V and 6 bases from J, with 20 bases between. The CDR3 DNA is TGCAGTGCTAGTGCAGGGACCGCGGTAGACCCCGGGGAGCTGTTTTTT. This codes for CSASAGTAVDPGELFF.